This TCR beta chain was captured in a study of blood T cell repertoires in COVID-19. Study-wide context: COVID-19 samples collected from the United States, Italy and Spain covered acute and convalescent phases.

Trimming left V 8 bases short and J 5 bases short, with 10 bases between. The germline CDR1 and CDR2 sequences are ENHRY and SYGVKD. The CDR3 runs 11 residues. Using immunoSEQ multiplex PCR, the repertoire was profiled, and TCRdb retains in-frame clones only, with some absent. This sample carries about 45,000 clones, under 85% of them seen once, and the ten largest clones take about a third. The TCR sequence derives from a woman aged 80 or over with acute or convalescent COVID-19. The gene calls are TRBV10-3 and TRBJ2-7; maybe TRBD1 (6 bases). The specimen was peripheral blood. The CDR3 DNA reads as TGTGCCATCGGGACACCCGACGAGCAGTACTTC. Protein sequence: CAIGTPDEQYF.